The 20 T cell receptor beta chains presented below share a single source sample, sequenced in a study of cytomegalovirus exposure and HLA in healthy donors. 60 Vbeta and 13 Jbeta primers were used in PCR. Using immunoSEQ multiplex PCR, the repertoire was profiled, and TCRdb retains in-frame clones only, with some absent. The sample contains approximately 81,000 clones, about four fifths of which appear only once. Sequencing used PBMCs. All receptors come from a woman between 45 and 65 years old in good health and CMV-seronegative.

This chain uses TRBV4-1 with TRBJ2-5; 11 bases match TRBD1. CDR1 and CDR2 (germline): MGHRA, YSYEKL. V gave up 4 bases and J gave up 2 bases; unmatched junction bases: 6. This CDR3 has 16 amino acids. CDR3 DNA: TGCGCCAGCAGCCCCCGGGACAGGGGGGCTCAAGAGACCCAGTACTTC. Translated, it gives CASSPRDRGAQETQYF.

V gene TRBV28 combines with J gene TRBJ1-2; possible D gene TRBD1, 6 bases. The CDR3 is 15 amino acids. CDR1 and CDR2 (germline): MDHEN, SYDVKM. V shed 1 base and J shed 2 bases, with 11 bases lying between them. CDR3: CASSLFGQPNYGYTF. The CDR3 DNA sequence: TGTGCCAGCAGTTTATTCGGACAGCCGAACTATGGCTACACCTTC.

The genes are TRBV4-2 and TRBJ2-7; TRBD2 aligns across 14 bases. This CDR3 region has 15 residues. Trimming removed 1 base from V and 5 bases from J; junction bases left unmatched: 1. Looked up from germline, CDR1 is LGHNA and CDR2 is YNFKEQ. In DNA form, the CDR3 reads TGTGCCAGCAGCCAAGTGGGACTAGCGGGAGACGAGCAGTACTTC. Amino acids: CASSQVGLAGDEQYF.

V gene TRBV29-1 combines with J gene TRBJ2-1; 7 positions match TRBD2. Per germline, CDR1 SQVTM and CDR2 ANQGSEA. V dropped 7 bases and J dropped 5; count of bases not matched to a gene: 17. This CDR3 contains 16 residues. As DNA, the CDR3 is TGCAGCGCATCCCGCATCCCGGCGGGAGAAGACAATGAGCAGTTCTTC. This translates into CSASRIPAGEDNEQFF.

The V and J genes are TRBV6-5 and TRBJ2-7, with 12 positions matching TRBD2. This CDR3 comprises 15 residues. J was trimmed by 2 bases and V by 6 bases; bases with no gene match: 5. CDR1 is MNHEY, CDR2 SVGAGI, per germline. Written as DNA, the CDR3 is TGTGCCAGCAGGACACTAGCGGGAGGCGCCTACGAGCAGTACTTC. Protein product: CASRTLAGGAYEQYF.

This sequence joins TRBV5-5 and TRBJ2-7; weak D call: TRBD1 (6 bases). Trimming left V 4 bases short and J 4 bases short, with 15 bases between. Germline V CDR1 and CDR2: SGHKS, YYEKEE (reference sequence). The CDR3 sequence is 14 residues long. The CDR3 nucleotides are TGTGCCAGCAGCACATCGGACAGAATATACGAGCAGTACTTC. It specifies CASSTSDRIYEQYF.

The chain has TRBV5-1 and TRBJ1-2; 7 nucleotides match TRBD1. V shed 2 bases, J shed 7 bases, and the junction held 8 bases outside the gene matches. Germline lookup yields CDR1 SGHRS and CDR2 YFSETQ. The CDR3 extends over 14 amino acids. The CDR3 here is CASSFQTTGPGYTF. CDR3 bases: TGCGCCAGCAGCTTCCAAACGACAGGGCCTGGCTACACCTTC.

The gene calls are TRBV5-1 and TRBJ1-2; 8 nucleotides agree with TRBD1. V shed 4 bases and J 5 bases; nucleotides not matched to a gene: 16. This CDR3 comprises 17 residues. Germline V lookup: CDR1 SGHRS, CDR2 YFSETQ. CDR3 coding DNA: TGCGCCAGCAGCGTGGGACAGGAGGTGGCCGCTTCGTATGGCTACACCTTC. Its translation is CASSVGQEVAASYGYTF.

The CDR3 protein is CASSEVAGSYNEQFF. CDR3 DNA sequence: TGTGCCAGCAGTGAAGTAGCGGGGTCCTACAATGAGCAGTTCTTC. The genes are TRBV6-1 and TRBJ2-1; 8 positions match TRBD2. The CDR3 is 15 amino acids. CDR1 is MNHNS and CDR2 is SASEGT in the germline V gene. The V segment lost 1 base and the J segment 1 base; nucleotides outside the gene matches: 0.

The rearrangement joins TRBV4-3 to TRBJ1-4; TRBD1 is a possible D gene (5 bases). Germline V gene data show CDR1 as LGHNA and CDR2 as YSLEER. V was pared by 1 base and J by 5 bases, with 8 bases between. This CDR3 region has 14 residues. Written as DNA, the CDR3 is TGCGCCAGCAGCCAAGCAGGGTCAAATGAAAAACTGTTTTTT. Translated, it gives CASSQAGSNEKLFF.

The genes are TRBV27 and TRBJ2-7, with TRBD1 matching 7 bases. The CDR3 is 14 residues long. V was pared by 7 bases and J by 0 bases, with 6 bases of the junction left unmatched. The germline CDR1 and CDR2 sequences are MNHEY and SMNVEV (reference sequence). CDR3 DNA: TGTGCCAGCACCTTTCGGACAGGCTCCTACGAGCAGTACTTC. This codes for CASTFRTGSYEQYF.

The V gene is TRBV18, the J gene TRBJ1-1; possibly TRBD1 for D (5 bases). The germline V and J ends were trimmed by 2 bases and 2 bases, with 12 bases remaining between them. CDR1 is KGHSH, CDR2 LQKENI, per germline. CDR3 length: 15 amino acids. Written as DNA, the CDR3 is TGTGCCAGCTCACCAGGGGCGGATCTCAACACTGAAGCTTTCTTT. It encodes CASSPGADLNTEAFF.

This chain joins TRBV5-5 and TRBJ2-5; a weak D match, TRBD1 (6 bases). Germline CDR1 and CDR2: SGHKS and YYEKEE (reference sequence). V was pared by 1 base and J by 1 base, with 14 bases between. The CDR3 runs to 16 residues. The CDR3 nucleotides are TGTGCCAGCAGCTTGAGCGCCAGGGGAACCCAAGAGACCCAGTACTTC. Its translation: CASSLSARGTQETQYF.

This clone appeared once. The chain is built from TRBV19 and TRBJ2-2; TRBD2 aligns across 9 bases. J lost 1 base, V lost 0 bases, and 6 bases had no gene match. Per the germline V gene, CDR1 is LNHDA and CDR2 is SQIVND (reference sequence). This CDR3 contains 18 residues. As DNA, the CDR3 is TGTGCCAGTAGTATAGATCTTTGGCGGGAGGGGAACACCGGGGAGCTGTTTTTT. It yields the protein CASSIDLWREGNTGELFF. The full variable domain, in which reference TRBV19 and TRBJ2-2 provide the parts outside the CDR3, is DGGITQSPKYLFRKEGQNVTLSCEQNLNHDAMYWYRQDPGQGLRLIYYSQIVNDFQKGDIAEGYSVSREKKESFPLTVTSAQKNPTAFYLCASSIDLWREGNTGELFFGEGSRLTVL.

The chain carries TRBV29-1 and TRBJ1-2; D ambiguous. Germline CDR1 and CDR2: SQVTM and ANQGSEA. The CDR3 has 13 residues. The V end was cut by 7 bases, the J end by 2 bases, with 14 bases between. The CDR3 loop reads CSASEGLNYGYTF. The CDR3 coding sequence is TGCAGCGCGTCCGAGGGTCTCAACTATGGCTACACCTTC.

The rearrangement links TRBV28 to TRBJ1-5; 7 bases line up with TRBD1. The germline gives CDR1 MDHEN, CDR2 SYDVKM. This CDR3 comprises 15 residues. With V trimmed by 8 bases and J by 4 bases, 11 bases remained unmatched. The CDR3, as DNA: TGTGCCAGCGAGGGGGCAGGGGGTGGGAATCAGCCCCAGCATTTT. Translating gives CASEGAGGGNQPQHF.

The genes are TRBV28 and TRBJ1-2, with D possibly TRBD1 on 5 matching bases. This CDR3 is 13 amino acids long. The germline V gene encodes CDR1 MDHEN and CDR2 SYDVKM. V lost 10 bases and J lost 8, with 20 bases in between. CDR3 nucleotides: TGTGCCACCTCTATTTACGGGGAGGGGGGCTACACCTTC. Translated: CATSIYGEGGYTF.

The chain uses TRBV28 and TRBJ1-6; D is possibly TRBD1 (5 bases). The CDR3 contains 14 residues. V lost 6 bases and J lost 6, with 12 bases in between. CDR1 is MDHEN and CDR2 is SYDVKM in the germline V gene. Here the CDR3 DNA reads TGTGCCAGCAGAACCGGGACTGTTAATTCACCCCTCCACTTT. Residues: CASRTGTVNSPLHF.

This clone was picked up one time. The chain employs TRBV5-1 and TRBJ1-4; D is perhaps TRBD1 (5 bases). Germline V gene data show CDR1 as SGHRS and CDR2 as YFSETQ. V dropped 2 bases and J dropped 10 bases, with 21 bases sitting between them. The CDR3 runs 16 residues. CDR3 protein: CASSLLQGDAWGKLFF. The CDR3 DNA is TGCGCCAGCAGCTTACTACAAGGGGATGCTTGGGGAAAACTGTTTTTT.

CDR3 loop: CASSSTSGRIGANVLTF. As DNA, the CDR3 is TGTGCCAGCAGTTCGACTAGCGGGAGAATTGGGGCCAACGTCCTGACTTTC. The genes are TRBV28 and TRBJ2-6; the match to TRBD2 covers 12 bases. CDR1 MDHEN and CDR2 SYDVKM come from the germline V gene. The junction had 4 bases not matched to a gene; V was cut back by 4 bases and J by 3 bases. This CDR3 region has 17 residues.